This T cell receptor beta chain was sequenced during a study of blood T cell repertoires in COVID-19. At the level of the study: Acute and convalescent COVID-19 samples came from the United States, Italy and Spain.

Original processing methods: Using reference gene primer amplification, nucleated cell counts were estimated. Sequencing was performed with immunoSEQ multiplex PCR; in TCRdb, only in-frame clones are kept and a portion is missing. V and J calls and clone size are those listed in that table; D and trimming were worked out from the DNA. The table has 90,000 to 130,000 clones, about 89% seen once. The CDR3 is made up of 13 amino acids. V lost 0 bases and J lost 3, with 7 bases in between. In germline, CDR1 is SGDLS, CDR2 YYNGEE. The chain has TRBV9 and TRBJ2-7; D gene uncertain. Sequenced material: peripheral blood. This sequence originates from a man aged 35-49 years with acute or convalescent COVID-19. The DNA for the CDR3 is TGTGCCAGCAGCGTAGGGCCTTTCTACGAGCAGTACTTC. Translation: CASSVGPFYEQYF.